This T cell receptor beta chain was profiled in a study of identifying expanded T cells in peripheral blood. This clone occurred a few times. Only in-frame clones appear in the TCRdb table, and some are missing; sequencing was by immunoSEQ multiplex PCR. The table lists under 150,000 clones, about 88% of them singletons. The sequenced sample was blood. The receptor's source is a person aged 18 to 75 in good health.

The CDR3 DNA reads TGCGCCAGCAGCTCCCCTAAGGCTGAAGCTTTCTTT. Translated, it gives CASSSPKAEAFF. The chain uses TRBV5-1 and TRBJ1-1; D unclear. V lost 3 bases and J lost 6, with 9 bases in between. The CDR3 extends over 12 amino acids. CDR1 SGHRS and CDR2 YFSETQ come from the germline V gene.